This section outlines one T cell receptor beta chain sequence together with its context. The data derive from a study of shared clonotypes between healthy human individuals. CD45RO+ cells joined CCR7-negative CD45RA+ TemRA cells to form CD8 memory. Several immunoSEQ 96-well plates shared each subset's DNA, each plate a replicate. Sorted-subset replicate PCRs used about 0.2 ug of genomic DNA. This amount corresponded to tens of thousands of T cell genomes. The assay was immunoSEQ multiplex PCR, and TCRdb's table has in-frame clones only and misses some. This sample has more than 550,000 clones, with about 90% found just once. The CDR3 runs to 16 residues. Germline CDR1 and CDR2: SEHNR and FQNEAQ (reference sequence). With V trimmed by 5 bases and J by 4 bases, 12 bases remained unmatched.

The sample was memory CD8+ T cells from PBMCs. Subset indicated: CD45RO+ cells pooled with CCR7-negative TemRA cells. V and J are TRBV7-9 and TRBJ2-5; 8 bases align to TRBD2. This clonotype was obtained from a man between 18 and 29 years old in good health. Some clones in this sample may be carry-over from other donors' samples. The CDR3 spells CASSAGLAGRGETQYF. CDR3 nucleotides: TGTGCCAGCAGCGCCGGACTAGCCGGGAGGGGAGAGACCCAGTACTTC.